These 22 T cell receptor beta chains share one sample of origin, sequenced in a study of CD8 T cells in ankylosing spondylitis. These receptors have no identified antigens. Study results and limitations: Ankylosing spondylitis blood seemed to carry a telltale TCR beta motif made of eight highly homologous variants.

One entry per CDR3 protein, called by TCRdb with MiXCR from the 5' RACE reads. The table has more than 300,000 distinct CDR3 sequences, roughly 8% seen once. The specimen was blood, either unsorted or a sorted T cell fraction (not recorded which). The receptors stem from a male donor with ankylosing spondylitis.

The chain has TRBV11-3 and TRBJ2-3; D might be TRBD2 (6 bases). Germline loops: CDR1 SGHNT, CDR2 YENEEA. The V and J ends lost 4 bases and 9 bases respectively, with 14 bases between them. The CDR3 contains 13 residues. This CDR3 is CASSSLASQTQYF. The CDR3 DNA reads TGTGCCAGCAGCTCCCTAGCGTCGCAGACGCAGTATTTT.

The J gene is TRBJ1-2, the V gene TRBV13; TRBD1 agrees at 11 bases. This CDR3 is built from 20 residues. Germline V gene sequence: CDR1 PRHDT, CDR2 FYEKMQ (reference sequence). V lost 4 bases to trimming and J lost 1 base; unmatched junction nucleotides: 17. The CDR3 is CASSSGQGALPYRVNYGYTF. In nucleotides, the CDR3 is TGTGCCAGCAGCTCCGGACAGGGGGCGCTCCCCTACAGAGTTAACTATGGCTACACCTTC.

This clonotype turned up a few times. The J gene is TRBJ2-3, the V gene TRBV7-2, with D unclear. Germline assignment: CDR1 SGHTA and CDR2 FQGNSA. The V gene lost 1 base and the J gene lost 2 bases, with 7 bases spanning the gap. The CDR3 extends over 14 amino acids. CDR3 sequence: CASSLGRTTDTQYF. The CDR3 coding sequence is TGTGCCAGCAGCTTAGGCAGGACCACAGATACGCAGTATTTT.

This clonotype was picked up a small number of times. J is TRBJ2-1 and V is TRBV12-3 or TRBV12-4, with TRBD2 as a possible D gene (5 bases). CDR3 size: 14 residues. V was clipped by 3 bases and J by 5 bases, with 11 bases between them. In DNA, the CDR3 is TGTGCCAGCAGTTTTATGCGGGCACACAATGAGCAGTTCTTC. Amino acid sequence: CASSFMRAHNEQFF.

This clonotype appeared many times. J is TRBJ1-1 and V is TRBV12-3 or TRBV12-4, with D uncertain. V was cut by 7 bases and J by 2 bases, with 5 bases left in between. The CDR3 length is 11 residues. In DNA form, the CDR3 reads TGTGCCAGCATGGGAAACACTGAAGCTTTCTTT. It encodes CASMGNTEAFF.

This clonotype has more than one count but fewer than ten. J is TRBJ2-3 and V is TRBV5-1, with 9 bases that match TRBD1. The trim removed 6 bases at V and 3 bases at J, leaving 5 bases unmatched. The length of the CDR3 is 14 residues. Germline CDR1 is SGHRS and CDR2 is YFSETQ. CDR3 bases: TGCGCCAGCAACCGGGACAGGGTTACAGATACGCAGTATTTT. As protein: CASNRDRVTDTQYF.

In this sample, this clonotype turned up a few times. The rearrangement links TRBV20-1 to TRBJ2-1; 9 bases are shared with TRBD1. This CDR3 has 14 residues. Losses at the gene ends were 6 bases for V and 7 bases for J; bases not matched to a gene: 10. The V gene's germline CDR1 is DFQATT and CDR2 SNEGSKA (reference sequence). CDR3 sequence: CSAVGQGRGNEQFF. As DNA, the CDR3 is TGCAGTGCGGTGGGACAGGGTCGGGGAAATGAGCAGTTCTTC.

This clonotype appeared many times. The rearrangement links TRBV5-1 to TRBJ2-1; 8 nucleotides line up with TRBD2. Germline-derived CDR1 and CDR2 are SGHRS and YFSETQ. With V trimmed by 0 bases and J by 12 bases, 2 bases remained unmatched. This CDR3 comprises 12 residues. In DNA form, the CDR3 reads TGCGCCAGCAGCTTGGGGACTAGCTTGCAGTTCTTC. It translates to CASSLGTSLQFF.

In its sample, this clonotype was seen many times. CDR3 sequence reads: CASSERGDLSYNEQFF. The CDR3 DNA is TGTGCCAGCAGTGAAAGGGGAGATTTAAGTTACAATGAGCAGTTCTTC. J is TRBJ2-1 and V is TRBV2; D tentatively reads TRBD1 or TRBD2 (5 bases each). V gave up 2 bases and J gave up 4 bases, with 15 bases separating them. Germline V gene sequence: CDR1 SNHLY, CDR2 FYNNEI. The CDR3 has 16 amino acids.

This clonotype was detected ten times or more. The gene calls are TRBV28 and TRBJ1-4; D uncertain. The CDR3 is made up of 13 amino acids. Germline-derived CDR1 and CDR2 are MDHEN and SYDVKM. The germline V and J ends were trimmed by 2 bases and 11 bases, with 12 bases remaining between them. The CDR3 DNA sequence: TGTGCCAGCAGTTTAACCGGTATCCAGAAACTGTTTTTT. It is translated as CASSLTGIQKLFF.

This clonotype was seen a few times. This rearrangement joins TRBV27 to TRBJ2-7; maybe TRBD2 (6 bases). The germline CDR1 and CDR2 sequences are MNHEY and SMNVEV (reference sequence). Trimming cost V 4 bases and J 0 bases, with 16 bases left between them. This CDR3 is 16 amino acids long. The CDR3 loop reads CASSYSSDLGSYEQYF. In DNA, the CDR3 is TGTGCCAGCAGTTATTCTAGCGATCTTGGCTCCTACGAGCAGTACTTC.

This clonotype was counted at least ten times. J is TRBJ2-1 and V is TRBV11-2, with 9 bases lining up with TRBD2. CDR1 and CDR2 from the germline V gene are SGHAT and FQNNGV. Trimming at V came to 5 bases and at J to 3 bases, leaving 14 bases not matched to a gene. The CDR3 extends over 18 amino acids. CDR3 nucleotide sequence: TGTGCCAGCAGCCTACCCCGGGGTAGCGGGAGTAGCTACAATGAGCAGTTCTTC. Its protein is CASSLPRGSGSSYNEQFF.

This clonotype was picked up many times. The CDR3 is CSVEAGGTGELFF. In DNA, the CDR3 is TGCAGCGTTGAAGCGGGAGGTACCGGGGAGCTGTTTTTT. The chain links TRBV29-1 to TRBJ2-2; 7 bases are shared with TRBD2. The CDR3 is made up of 13 amino acids. Per germline, CDR1 SQVTM and CDR2 ANQGSEA. Germline trimming cut 1 base from V and 5 bases from J; bases unmatched to any gene: 1.

There are a few counts of this clonotype. This chain joins TRBV12-5 and TRBJ2-1; 9 nucleotides align to TRBD2. In germline, CDR1 is LGHNT, CDR2 FRNRAP. V shed 1 base and J 6 bases; nucleotides not matched to a gene: 1. The length of the CDR3 is 14 residues. In nucleotides, the CDR3 is TGTGCTAGTGGTTTGGGTAGCGGGAGCAATGAGCAGTTCTTC. Protein: CASGLGSGSNEQFF.

This clonotype has a count of ten or more. This chain joins TRBV10-2 and TRBJ1-1, with D possibly TRBD1 on 6 matching bases. This CDR3 spans 12 amino acids. With 11 bases removed from V and 0 bases from J, the gap between germline ends came to 10 bases. Germline CDR1 reads WSHSY; CDR2 reads SAAADI. The CDR3 DNA reads TGCGCCTCAAACAGGGTGAACACTGAAGCTTTCTTT. Translated: CASNRVNTEAFF.

This clonotype came up a few times. This sequence joins TRBV7-9 and TRBJ2-3, with D possibly TRBD1 on 5 matching bases. The germline V gene encodes CDR1 SEHNR and CDR2 FQNEAQ (reference sequence). V was trimmed by 2 bases and J by 3 bases, leaving 9 bases between them. CDR3 size: 14 residues. Here the CDR3 DNA reads TGTGCCAGCAGCTTACAGGGTTGGACAGATACGCAGTATTTT. Translated, it gives CASSLQGWTDTQYF.

The sample holds many counts of this clonotype. The chain couples TRBV7-2 to TRBJ1-3; 9 bases align to TRBD1. The germline V gene encodes CDR1 SGHTA and CDR2 FQGNSA. The V gene end was trimmed by 1 base and the J gene end by 3 bases; junction bases not matched to a gene: 7. CDR3 length: 17 residues. CDR3 amino acids: CASSLVFRDRVGNTIYF. CDR3 DNA sequence: TGTGCCAGCAGCTTAGTTTTCCGGGACAGGGTTGGAAACACCATATATTTT.

The chain employs TRBV5-1 and TRBJ2-5; D might be TRBD1 or TRBD2, each matching 5 bases. This CDR3 is built from 15 residues. Trimming removed 3 bases at V and 2 bases at J, with 14 bases between. Germline V CDR1 and CDR2: SGHRS, YFSETQ. The CDR3 DNA follows: TGCGCCAGCAGCTCCCGCCGGGGACCTCAAGAGACCCAGTACTTC. It encodes CASSSRRGPQETQYF.

This clonotype was recorded many times. V is TRBV29-1 and J is TRBJ2-3; 13 nucleotides match TRBD2. The V gene end was trimmed by 7 bases and the J gene end by 1 base; junction bases not matched to a gene: 11. Germline loops: CDR1 SQVTM, CDR2 ANQGSEA. The CDR3 runs to 17 residues. This chain's CDR3 is CSAGTSGVALGTDTQYF. As DNA, the CDR3 is TGCAGCGCCGGGACTAGCGGGGTGGCGCTTGGCACAGATACGCAGTATTTT.

This chain uses TRBV7-2 with TRBJ1-5, with 8 nucleotides matching TRBD1. With 5 bases clipped from V and 2 bases from J, the junction kept 11 bases outside the gene matches. CDR3 length equals 17 residues. Germline V CDR1 and CDR2: SGHTA, FQGNSA. CDR3 sequence reads: CASSAVQGAGGNQPQHF. CDR3 bases: TGTGCCAGCAGCGCGGTTCAGGGGGCCGGGGGCAATCAGCCCCAGCATTTT.

Notes on this clonotype: Lacking the conserved final phenylalanine or tryptophan, this CDR3 likely reflects a read error. CDR3 residues: CATSRDTELVSYNEQFL. The DNA of the CDR3 is TGTGCCACCAGCAGAGACACCGAATTAGTTTCCTACAATGAGCAGTTCCTC. The chain employs TRBV15 and TRBJ2-1; no reliable D call. CDR1 is LNHNV and CDR2 is YYDKDF in the germline V gene (reference sequence). The V end lost 0 bases, the J end lost 1 base, and 13 bases lay between the germline ends. The CDR3 length is 17 residues.

The chain links TRBV30 to TRBJ2-7, with D unclear. Trimming cost V 5 bases and J 2 bases, with 13 bases left between them. CDR1 is GTSNPN and CDR2 is SVGIG in the germline V gene (reference sequence). CDR3 length: 13 amino acids. CDR3 bases: TGTGCCTGGGCCCTCGGACGGACCTACGAGCAGTACTTC. It specifies CAWALGRTYEQYF.